The 23 T cell receptor beta chains below all came from one sample that was sequenced in a study of blood T cell repertoires in COVID-19 (dated by TCRdb to the early 2020s). The library was obtained by the immunoSEQ multiplex PCR assay. TCRdb stores this immuneACCESS table with in-frame sequences only. Part of the clones is absent; in the studies checked, under half of the shortfall reflects unresolved V genes, and no reason is known for the rest. In this sample the table shows about 270,000 clones, approximately 85% of which occur a single time. The leading ten clones occupy roughly 15% of the sample. Specimen: peripheral blood. Receptor source: a human donor in a cohort sampled during active COVID-19.

The chain links TRBV4-1 to TRBJ2-2; tentative D call: TRBD1 (6 bases). The germline V and J ends were trimmed by 5 bases and 3 bases, with 22 bases remaining between them. Germline assignment: CDR1 MGHRA and CDR2 YSYEKL. The CDR3 spans 18 residues. Here the CDR3 DNA reads TGCGCCAGCAGCTATCCCCGCCCAGGACAGAGCCACACCGGGGAGCTGTTTTTT. It translates to CASSYPRPGQSHTGELFF.

The V call is TRBV4-2, the J call TRBJ2-3; 7 bases fit TRBD2. This CDR3 is 15 amino acids long. Germline assignment: CDR1 LGHNA and CDR2 YNFKEQ. V dropped 1 base and J dropped 2; count of bases not matched to a gene: 3. In DNA, the CDR3 is TGTGCCAGCAGCCAAGGAGGGAGGGCCACAGATACGCAGTATTTT. Protein product: CASSQGGRATDTQYF.

V is TRBV7-6 and J is TRBJ1-3; 8 nucleotides align to TRBD1. J was trimmed by 7 bases and V by 2 bases; bases with no gene match: 10. Germline lookup yields CDR1 SGHVS and CDR2 FNYEAQ. The CDR3 is 16 residues long. The CDR3 region is CASSLSAAGGLNTIYF. As DNA, the CDR3 is TGTGCCAGCAGCTTAAGCGCAGCAGGGGGCCTGAACACCATATATTTT.

J is TRBJ2-2 and V is TRBV6-6; D is unresolved. The CDR3 covers 12 residues. CDR1 is MNHNY, CDR2 SVGAGI, per germline (reference sequence). V was trimmed by 7 bases and J by 1 base, leaving 4 bases between them. The CDR3 spells CASTQNTGELFF. The CDR3 DNA sequence: TGTGCCAGCACCCAGAACACCGGGGAGCTGTTTTTT.

V gene TRBV4-1 combines with J gene TRBJ2-4; TRBD1 matches 11 bases. The CDR3 is made up of 15 amino acids. The germline gives CDR1 MGHRA, CDR2 YSYEKL. V gave up 4 bases and J gave up 6 bases; unmatched junction bases: 5. The CDR3 loop reads CASSRPGTGGNIQYF. CDR3 DNA sequence: TGCGCCAGCAGCCGCCCCGGGACAGGGGGAAACATTCAGTACTTC.

CDR3 in DNA: TGTGCCAGCAGCTTAGGTACGGGAGTACGGGAGCAGTACTTC. This gives the protein CASSLGTGVREQYF. V and J are TRBV7-8 and TRBJ2-7, with D perhaps matching TRBD2 (6 bases). The CDR3 is 14 amino acids. V lost 1 base and J 7 bases, leaving 14 bases between the germline ends. Germline-derived CDR1 and CDR2 are SGHVS and FQNEAQ.

The chain uses TRBV20-1 and TRBJ1-2; the D is unclear. This CDR3 comprises 11 residues. The germline V and J ends were trimmed by 6 bases and 6 bases, with 11 bases remaining between them. CDR1 DFQATT and CDR2 SNEGSKA come from the germline V gene (reference sequence). The CDR3 nucleotides are TGCAGTGCCCAGCGGGGAGATGGCTACACCTTC. It translates to CSAQRGDGYTF.

The chain recombines TRBV7-3 with TRBJ2-1, with a weak D call TRBD2 (6 bases). This CDR3 is built from 17 residues. Trimming took 2 bases from V and 0 from J, leaving 14 bases between them. The germline V gene encodes CDR1 SGHTA and CDR2 FQGTGA. The CDR3 DNA is TGTGCCAGCAGCTTATCTCATGGGAGGAGCTCCTACAATGAGCAGTTCTTC. This translates into CASSLSHGRSSYNEQFF.

The chain links TRBV7-9 to TRBJ2-5, with D perhaps matching TRBD2 (5 bases). V dropped 5 bases and J dropped 5 bases, with 9 bases sitting between them. CDR1 is SEHNR and CDR2 is FQNEAQ in the germline V gene (reference sequence). The CDR3 length is 12 residues. In nucleotides, the CDR3 is TGTGCCAGCAGCCGTTCGGGGGAGACCCAGTACTTC. It encodes CASSRSGETQYF.

The J gene is TRBJ2-7, the V gene TRBV7-9, with 8 bases identical to TRBD2. The CDR3 is 14 amino acids. Germline CDR1 and CDR2: SEHNR and FQNEAQ (reference sequence). Trimming took 4 bases from V and 3 from J; bases not matched to a gene: 5. CDR3 loop: CASSSSTSDYEQYF. The CDR3 DNA follows: TGTGCCAGCAGCTCCTCGACTAGCGACTACGAGCAGTACTTC.

The V gene is TRBV5-1, the J gene TRBJ2-7; D perhaps matches TRBD1 (6 bases). This CDR3 has 14 residues. With 4 bases removed from V and 2 bases from J, the gap between germline ends came to 13 bases. Germline V gene lookup returns CDR1 SGHRS and CDR2 YFSETQ. CDR3 sequence (DNA): TGCGCCAGCAGCACGGGGACATTGACCTACGAGCAGTACTTC. This codes for CASSTGTLTYEQYF. The whole variable domain, remainder taken from reference TRBV5-1 and TRBJ2-7, is KAGVTQTPRYLIKTRGQQVTLSCSPISGHRSVSWYQQTPGQGLQFLFEYFSETQRNKGNFPGRFSGRQFSNSRSEMNVSTLELGDSALYLCASSTGTLTYEQYFGPGTRLTVT.

V is TRBV29-1 and J is TRBJ1-2; 7 bases are a match to TRBD1. The ends lost 8 bases at V and 6 bases at J; junction bases unmatched: 12. In germline, CDR1 is SQVTM, CDR2 ANQGSEA. The CDR3 is made up of 13 amino acids. Here the CDR3 DNA reads TGCAGCACCTGGGGGACAGTTTATGATGGCTACACCTTC. It translates to CSTWGTVYDGYTF.

The CDR3 region has the DNA TGTGCCAGCAGCTTGGACAGACGGGCAGGGGAGACCCAGTACTTC. Its protein product is CASSLDRRAGETQYF. The rearrangement joins TRBV5-5 to TRBJ2-5; D may be TRBD1 (5 bases). There are 15 residues in the CDR3. The germline V gene has CDR1 SGHKS and CDR2 YYEKEE (reference sequence). Trimming shortened V by 0 bases and J by 5 bases, and 14 bases separated the two germline ends.

The chain is built from TRBV19 and TRBJ2-2, with D unclear. V shed 2 bases and J shed 4 bases, with 5 bases lying between them. This CDR3 contains 13 residues. Per the germline V gene, CDR1 is LNHDA and CDR2 is SQIVND (reference sequence). DNA of the CDR3: TGTGCCAGTAGTATAAGCGTCACCGGGGAGCTGTTTTTT. Its translation is CASSISVTGELFF.

The chain is built from TRBV7-6 and TRBJ1-3; the D is unclear. The germline V gene has CDR1 SGHVS and CDR2 FNYEAQ. The CDR3 has 16 residues. Trimming took off 0 bases at V and 0 bases at J, with 9 bases between the two ends. The CDR3 DNA follows: TGTGCCAGCAGCTTAGCGGGCAGTTTCTCTGGAAACACCATATATTTT. Protein product: CASSLAGSFSGNTIYF. Together with reference TRBV7-6 and TRBJ1-3, the CDR3 gives the full variable domain: GAGVSQSPRYKVTKRGQDVALRCDPISGHVSLYWYRQALGQGPEFLTYFNYEAQQDKSGLPNDRFSAERPEGSISTLTIQRTEQRDSAMYRCASSLAGSFSGNTIYFGEGSWLTVV.

The chain has TRBV10-2 and TRBJ2-3; 8 positions match TRBD2. The germline V gene has CDR1 WSHSY and CDR2 SAAADI. V dropped 5 bases and J dropped 6; count of bases not matched to a gene: 7. The CDR3 is made up of 14 amino acids. The chain's CDR3 is CASSRKREWDTQYF. CDR3 nucleotides: TGCGCCAGCAGTCGAAAGCGGGAGTGGGATACGCAGTATTTT.

The chain joins TRBV7-9 to TRBJ2-1; 9 bases agree with TRBD2. This CDR3 region has 12 residues. J was trimmed by 10 bases and V by 3 bases; bases with no gene match: 1. The germline V gene encodes CDR1 SEHNR and CDR2 FQNEAQ (reference sequence). CDR3 coding DNA: TGTGCCAGCAGCTTCCTAGCGGGAGAGCAGTTCTTC. Translating gives CASSFLAGEQFF.

The chain is built from TRBV9 and TRBJ2-3, with a possible D match to TRBD1 (6 bases). The CDR3 runs 14 residues. Trimming cost V 3 bases and J 3 bases, with 11 bases left between them. Germline V lookup: CDR1 SGDLS, CDR2 YYNGEE. Here the CDR3 DNA reads TGTGCCAGCAGCGCCAACGGACAGACAGATACGCAGTATTTT. Translation gives CASSANGQTDTQYF. Together with reference TRBV9 and TRBJ2-3, the CDR3 gives the full variable domain: DSGVTQTPKHLITATGQRVTLRCSPRSGDLSVYWYQQSLDQGLQFLIQYYNGEERAKGNILERFSAQQFPDLHSELNLSSLELGDSALYFCASSANGQTDTQYFGPGTRLTVL.

The chain joins TRBV6-1 to TRBJ2-7; no definite D call. The ends were cut back, 2 bases at V and 0 bases at J, with 17 bases in the middle. Germline assignment: CDR1 MNHNS and CDR2 SASEGT. The CDR3 runs 17 residues. CDR3 amino acids: CASSEHQSQLNSYEQYF. The CDR3, as DNA: TGTGCCAGCAGTGAACATCAAAGTCAGTTGAACTCCTACGAGCAGTACTTC.

The chain is built from TRBV3-1 (or the pseudogene TRBV3-2) and TRBJ2-7; 7 nucleotides align to TRBD2. CDR1 LGHDT and CDR2 YNNKEL come from the germline V gene (reference sequence). CDR3 length equals 14 residues. With 3 bases clipped from V and 3 bases from J, the junction kept 5 bases outside the gene matches. The CDR3 is CASSQTSSIYEQYF. CDR3 nucleotide sequence: TGTGCCAGCAGCCAGACTAGCAGCATCTACGAGCAGTACTTC.

In this sample, this clone turned up once. The chain employs TRBV9 and TRBJ1-1, with 9 bases identical to TRBD1. Losses at the gene ends were 3 bases for V and 5 bases for J; bases not matched to a gene: 5. This CDR3 comprises 14 residues. Germline V CDR1 and CDR2: SGDLS, YYNGEE. Here the CDR3 DNA reads TGTGCCAGCAGCGGCATGACAGGGGGAACTGAAGCTTTCTTT. It codes for CASSGMTGGTEAFF.

This chain links TRBV21-1 with TRBJ2-7; TRBD2, the table's D call, was not compared with the DNA. TRBV21-1 is a known pseudogene. The CDR3 is made up of 14 amino acids. The CDR3 DNA is TGTGCCACCCCTGCGGCGGGGCGAACCTACGAGCAGTACTTC. It is translated as CATPAAGRTYEQYF.

The chain recombines TRBV2 with TRBJ2-5; D gene uncertain. The germline V gene encodes CDR1 SNHLY and CDR2 FYNNEI. CDR3 size: 14 residues. Trimming stripped 4 bases from V and 5 bases from J, with 14 bases between. The CDR3 DNA reads as TGTGCCAGCAGTGCTAGGCGGCTTTGGGAGACCCAGTACTTC. Translated, it gives CASSARRLWETQYF.